This T cell receptor (beta chain) was sequenced during a study of cytomegalovirus exposure and HLA in healthy donors. The CDR3 runs to 12 residues. The V end lost 2 bases, the J end lost 1 base, and 2 bases lay between the germline ends. Germline lookup yields CDR1 MGHDK and CDR2 SYGVNS. The PCR used 60 Vbeta and 13 Jbeta primers. The assay was immunoSEQ multiplex PCR, and TCRdb's table has in-frame clones only and misses some. Among about 150,000 clones listed, approximately 80% were seen once. This clone has just one count. Its antigen is not known. General observations from the study: In vitro, three CMV-associated chains proved specific for CMV antigens. Cytomegalovirus status was reportedly diagnosed by the classifier with high sensitivity and specificity.

This TCR came from a man aged 30 to 45 in good health and CMV-seropositive. The genes are TRBV25-1 and TRBJ1-2; unclear D gene. The sequenced material came from PBMCs. The CDR3 DNA sequence: TGTGCCAGCAGTGAACATAACTATGGCTACACCTTC. Its translation: CASSEHNYGYTF.